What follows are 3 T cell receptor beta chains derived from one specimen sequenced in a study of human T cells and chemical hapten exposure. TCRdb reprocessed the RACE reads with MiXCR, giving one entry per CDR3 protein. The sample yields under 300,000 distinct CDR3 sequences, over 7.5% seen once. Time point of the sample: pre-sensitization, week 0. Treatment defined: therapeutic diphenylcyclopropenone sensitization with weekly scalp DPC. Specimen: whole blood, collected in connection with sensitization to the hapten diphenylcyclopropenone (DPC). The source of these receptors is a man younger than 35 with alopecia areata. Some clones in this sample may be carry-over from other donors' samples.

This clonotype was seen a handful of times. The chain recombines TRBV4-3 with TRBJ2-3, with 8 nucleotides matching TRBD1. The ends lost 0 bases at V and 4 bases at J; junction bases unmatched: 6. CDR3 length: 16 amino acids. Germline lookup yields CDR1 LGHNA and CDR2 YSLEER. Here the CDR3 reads CASSQDRQGKPDTQYF. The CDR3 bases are TGCGCCAGCAGCCAAGACCGACAGGGGAAACCAGATACGCAGTATTTT.

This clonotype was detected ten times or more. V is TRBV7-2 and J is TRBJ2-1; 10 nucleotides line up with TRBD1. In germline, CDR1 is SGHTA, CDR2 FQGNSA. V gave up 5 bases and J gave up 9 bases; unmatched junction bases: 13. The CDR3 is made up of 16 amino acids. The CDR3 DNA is TGTGCCAGCAGCCGCACGCCGGGACAGGGGAAGGGTGAGCAGTTCTTC. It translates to CASSRTPGQGKGEQFF.

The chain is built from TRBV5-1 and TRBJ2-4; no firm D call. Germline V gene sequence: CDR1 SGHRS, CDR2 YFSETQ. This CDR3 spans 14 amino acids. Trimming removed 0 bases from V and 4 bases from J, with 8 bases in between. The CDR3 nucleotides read TGCGCCAGCAGCTTGGTCCCTAGTAAAAACATTCAGTACTTC. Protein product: CASSLVPSKNIQYF.